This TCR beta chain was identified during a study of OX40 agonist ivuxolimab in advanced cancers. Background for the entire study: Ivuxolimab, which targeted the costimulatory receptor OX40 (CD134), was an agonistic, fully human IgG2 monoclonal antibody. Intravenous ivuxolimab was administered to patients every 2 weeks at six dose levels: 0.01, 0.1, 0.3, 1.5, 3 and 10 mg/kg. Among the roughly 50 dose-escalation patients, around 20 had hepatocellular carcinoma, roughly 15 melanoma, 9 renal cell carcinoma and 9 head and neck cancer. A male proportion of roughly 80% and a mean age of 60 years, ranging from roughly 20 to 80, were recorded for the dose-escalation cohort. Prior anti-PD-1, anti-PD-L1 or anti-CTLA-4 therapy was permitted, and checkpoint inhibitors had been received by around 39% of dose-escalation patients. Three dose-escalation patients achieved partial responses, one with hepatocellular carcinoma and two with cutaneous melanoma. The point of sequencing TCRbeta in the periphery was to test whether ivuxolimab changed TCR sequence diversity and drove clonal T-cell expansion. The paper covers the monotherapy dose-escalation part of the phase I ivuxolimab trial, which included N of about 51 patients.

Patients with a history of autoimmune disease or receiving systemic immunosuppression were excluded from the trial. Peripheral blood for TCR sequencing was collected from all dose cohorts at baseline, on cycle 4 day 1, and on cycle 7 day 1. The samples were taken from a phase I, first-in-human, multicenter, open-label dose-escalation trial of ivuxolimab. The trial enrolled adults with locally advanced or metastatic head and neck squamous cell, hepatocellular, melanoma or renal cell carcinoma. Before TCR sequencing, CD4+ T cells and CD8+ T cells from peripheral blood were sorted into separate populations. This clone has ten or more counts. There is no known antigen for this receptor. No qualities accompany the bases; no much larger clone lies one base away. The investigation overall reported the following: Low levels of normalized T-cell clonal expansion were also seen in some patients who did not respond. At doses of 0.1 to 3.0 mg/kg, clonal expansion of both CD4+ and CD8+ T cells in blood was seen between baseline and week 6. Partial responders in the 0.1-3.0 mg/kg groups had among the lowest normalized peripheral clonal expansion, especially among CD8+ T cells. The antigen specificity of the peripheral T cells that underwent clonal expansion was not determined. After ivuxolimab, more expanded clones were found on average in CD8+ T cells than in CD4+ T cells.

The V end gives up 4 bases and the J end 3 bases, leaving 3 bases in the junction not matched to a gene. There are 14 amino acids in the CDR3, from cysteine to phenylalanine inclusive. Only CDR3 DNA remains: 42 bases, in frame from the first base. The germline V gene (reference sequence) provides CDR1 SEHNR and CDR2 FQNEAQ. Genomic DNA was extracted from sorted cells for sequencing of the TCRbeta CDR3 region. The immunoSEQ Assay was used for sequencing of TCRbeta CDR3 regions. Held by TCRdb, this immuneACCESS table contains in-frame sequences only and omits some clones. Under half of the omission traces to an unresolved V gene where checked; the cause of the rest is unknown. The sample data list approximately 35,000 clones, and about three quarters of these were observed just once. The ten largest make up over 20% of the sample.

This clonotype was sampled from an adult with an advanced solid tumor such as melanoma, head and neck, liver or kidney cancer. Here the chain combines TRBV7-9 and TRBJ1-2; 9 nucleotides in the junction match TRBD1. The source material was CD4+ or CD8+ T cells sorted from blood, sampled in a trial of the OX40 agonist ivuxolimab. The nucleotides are TGTGCCAGCAGCTGGTACAGGGGGCACTATGGCTACACCTTC. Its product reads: CASSWYRGHYGYTF.